The present entry profiles one T cell receptor beta chain with its context. J was trimmed by 7 bases and V by 7 bases; bases with no gene match: 6. The length of the CDR3 is 12 residues. The germline V gene has CDR1 MNHEY and CDR2 SMNVEV (reference sequence). Source study methods: Amplifying reference gene primers gave estimates of nucleated cell counts. Clones were sequenced by immunoSEQ multiplex PCR, and TCRdb holds only the in-frame ones, with some missing. The V and J calls and clone size were taken over from that table, and D and trimming were inferred from the DNA. Here the sample spans 120,000 to 150,000 clones, roughly 84% being singletons. This sample is part of a study of blood T cell repertoires in COVID-19. About the study: T cells, B-cell-depleted T cells, or PBMCs supplied cDNA or gDNA.

The sample consisted of peripheral blood. The rearrangement uses TRBV27 and TRBJ2-7, with TRBD2 identical over 8 bases. The clonotype originates from a human donor in a cohort sampled during active COVID-19. CDR3: CASTPPGGEQYF. CDR3 nucleotide sequence: TGTGCCAGCACCCCCCCGGGGGGGGAGCAGTACTTC.